This T cell receptor beta chain was documented in a study of cytomegalovirus exposure and HLA in healthy donors. Study context: Counted in an early data release were tens of millions of unique TCRs from HLA-typed donors.

PCR amplification relied on 60 Vbeta primers (plus 13 Jbeta primers). Here immunoSEQ multiplex PCR was the method, and the copy in TCRdb shows in-frame clones only, minus some. Of about 93,000 clones listed, 78% were seen once; the top ten hold approximately 3%. To note about this clone: Its antigen remains unidentified.

Overall study results and limits: TCR beta chain V- and J-gene trimming was linked, in a later analysis, to a missense variant in DCLRE1C.

The sequence derives from a woman in her thirties or forties in good health and CMV-seronegative. Sequencing used PBMCs.

The DNA of the CDR3 is TGTGCCAGCAGCCCAGGGACTAGCGGGAGAGCGGCCTACGAGCAGTACTTC. Encoded protein: CASSPGTSGRAAYEQYF. The chain employs TRBV5-4 and TRBJ2-7, with 14 bases identical to TRBD2. The CDR3 spans 17 residues. V shed 4 bases, J shed 2 bases, and the junction held 8 bases outside the gene matches. From germline, CDR1 is SGHNT and CDR2 YYREEE (reference sequence). Variable domain in full (rest from reference TRBV5-4 and TRBJ2-7): ETGVTQSPTHLIKTRGQQVTLRCSSQSGHNTVSWYQQALGQGPQFIFQYYREEENGRGNFPPRFSGLQFPNYSSELNVNALELDDSALYLCASSPGTSGRAAYEQYFGPGTRLTVT.